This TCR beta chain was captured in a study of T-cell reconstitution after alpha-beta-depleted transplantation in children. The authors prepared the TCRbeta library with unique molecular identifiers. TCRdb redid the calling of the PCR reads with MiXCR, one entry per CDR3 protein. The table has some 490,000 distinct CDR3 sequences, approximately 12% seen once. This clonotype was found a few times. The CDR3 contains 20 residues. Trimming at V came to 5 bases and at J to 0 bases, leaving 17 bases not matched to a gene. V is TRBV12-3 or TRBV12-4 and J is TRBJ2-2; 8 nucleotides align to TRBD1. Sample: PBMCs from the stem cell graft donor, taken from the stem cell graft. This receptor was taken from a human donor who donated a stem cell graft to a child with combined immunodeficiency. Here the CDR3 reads CASSRYWTGSVAANTGELFF. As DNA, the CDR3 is TGTGCCAGCAGTCGTTATTGGACAGGGTCAGTGGCCGCGAACACCGGGGAGCTGTTTTTT.